This T cell receptor (beta chain) was identified during a study of low-dose radiotherapy and immunotherapy resistance in tumors. This clonotype was found a few times. TRAV- and TRBV-specific primers primed first-strand cDNA, covering alpha and beta chains. Both a constant-region primer and a V-primer adapter served to amplify TCRs across 20 PCR cycles. One entry per CDR3 protein results from TCRdb running MiXCR on the reads. Seen here are about 11,000 distinct CDR3 sequences, about 51% observed once, and the top ten hold over 7%. Looked up from germline, CDR1 is SQVTM and CDR2 is ANQGSEA. Trimming cost V 4 bases and J 0 bases, with 7 bases left between them. CDR3 length equals 12 residues.

The chain combines TRBV29-1 with TRBJ2-7, with D possibly called TRBD1 or TRBD2 (5 bases each). The sequence came from a human donor with advanced metastatic prostate, ovarian, gallbladder or colorectal cancer (not recorded which). This table probably holds off-target reads from a library built for another chain. CDR3 sequence reads: CSVGDGSYEQYF. CDR3 bases: TGCAGCGTTGGGGACGGCTCCTACGAGCAGTACTTC.